This TCR beta chain emerged from a study of blood T cell repertoires in COVID-19. About the research overall: Acute and convalescent COVID-19 specimens originated in the United States, Italy and Spain. The analysed material was cDNA or gDNA that came from T cells, B-cell-depleted T cells, or PBMCs.

Original analysis: Amplification from reference gene primers served as the basis for estimated nucleated cell counts. Sequencing was performed with immunoSEQ multiplex PCR; in TCRdb, only in-frame clones are kept and a portion is missing. V, J and clone size are taken as reported in that table, and D and trimming were inferred from the DNA itself. The sample comprises 170,000 or so clones, around nine tenths of which are singletons, and 0.45% to 0.6% rests with the top ten. The germline V gene has CDR1 LNHDA and CDR2 SQIVND (reference sequence). V lost 5 bases and J lost 4, with 9 bases in between. The CDR3 extends over 13 amino acids. This clone was observed a few times.

This clonotype was obtained from a man between 60 and 75 years old with COVID-19, enrolled during active disease. The sequencing input was peripheral blood. The gene calls are TRBV19 and TRBJ1-5; no reliable D call. DNA of the CDR3: TGTGCCAGTAGTTTTAGCCCTAATCAGCCCCAGCATTTT. It is translated as CASSFSPNQPQHF.